Following are 30 T cell receptor beta chains from one sample sequenced in a study of radiotherapy plus CTLA-4 blockade in lung cancer. The table came from immunoSEQ multiplex PCR; TCRdb's copy has only in-frame clones and leaves some out. Found here are approximately 67,000 clones, approximately 82% of them singletons; the top ten hold less than 5%. The sample here was peripheral blood, taken from a patient treated with radiotherapy plus ipilimumab. The receptors come from a human donor with non-small cell lung cancer who had a partial response to radiotherapy plus ipilimumab.

The chain carries TRBV2 and TRBJ2-3; D is unresolved. Per the germline V gene, CDR1 is SNHLY and CDR2 is FYNNEI. The V and J ends lost 1 base and 5 bases respectively, with 13 bases between them. This CDR3 is built from 15 residues. The CDR3 DNA reads as TGTGCCAGCAGTGAAGGTGGTTGGTTTAGAGATACGCAGTATTTT. It specifies CASSEGGWFRDTQYF. Full variable domain (rest looked up from reference TRBV2 and TRBJ2-3): EPEVTQTPSHQVTQMGQEVILRCVPISNHLYFYWYRQILGQKVEFLVSFYNNEISEKSEIFDDQFSVERPDGSNFTLKIRSTKLEDSAMYFCASSEGGWFRDTQYFGPGTRLTVL.

The genes are TRBV6-6 and TRBJ2-3, with 8 bases lining up with TRBD2. V lost 7 bases to trimming and J lost 0 bases; unmatched junction nucleotides: 9. Germline-derived CDR1 and CDR2 are MNHNY and SVGAGI (reference sequence). The CDR3 consists of 16 residues. The CDR3 loop is CASTAGLDISTDTQYF. DNA of the CDR3: TGTGCCAGCACCGCGGGACTAGATATTAGCACAGATACGCAGTATTTT.

The sample holds a few counts of this clone. V usage is TRBV21-1 and J usage is TRBJ2-7; the DNA was not used to check the table's D call, TRBD2. TRBV21-1 constitutes a pseudogene. This CDR3 region has 14 residues. The CDR3 sequence is CASTGTSSPGEQYF. As DNA, the CDR3 is TGTGCCAGCACCGGGACTTCCTCCCCTGGGGAGCAGTACTTC.

This clone is a singleton in its sample. The chain links TRBV19 to TRBJ2-1; TRBD1 might be the D (5 bases). Germline loops: CDR1 LNHDA, CDR2 SQIVND (reference sequence). V was trimmed by 1 base and J by 6 bases, leaving 7 bases between them. The length of the CDR3 is 13 residues. CDR3 nucleotide sequence: TGTGCCAGTAGTATAGGACAGCTCAATGAGCAGTTCTTC. Amino acid sequence: CASSIGQLNEQFF.

J is TRBJ2-7 and V is TRBV27; TRBD1 agrees at 11 bases. In germline, CDR1 is MNHEY, CDR2 SMNVEV (reference sequence). The CDR3 is 15 residues long. The trim removed 5 bases at V and 4 bases at J, leaving 7 bases unmatched. The CDR3 region is CASSPLGTGGYEQYF. Written as DNA, the CDR3 is TGTGCCAGCAGTCCTTTGGGGACAGGGGGTTACGAGCAGTACTTC.

This clone turned up a few times. The CDR3 DNA reads as TGTGCCAGCAGTGAGTACAGGGGTCCTGGAAACACCATATATTTT. Translating gives CASSEYRGPGNTIYF. The chain combines TRBV6-1 with TRBJ1-3; 7 nucleotides line up with TRBD1. Trimming took 3 bases from V and 2 from J; bases not matched to a gene: 4. The germline CDR1 and CDR2 sequences are MNHNS and SASEGT. The CDR3 runs 15 residues.

The gene calls are TRBV25-1 and TRBJ2-5; 11 nucleotides line up with TRBD1. The germline gives CDR1 MGHDK, CDR2 SYGVNS. Trimming cost V 6 bases and J 5 bases; bases outside gene matches: 11. There are 16 residues in the CDR3. The CDR3 coding sequence is TGTGCCAGCAGAAGGACAGGGGGCATGGGTGGGGAGACCCAGTACTTC. As protein: CASRRTGGMGGETQYF.

V is TRBV4-2 and J is TRBJ2-3; the match to TRBD2 covers 9 bases. V was pared by 2 bases and J by 4 bases, with 10 bases of the junction left unmatched. The CDR3 runs 17 residues. Per germline, CDR1 LGHNA and CDR2 YNFKEQ. CDR3 coding DNA: TGTGCCAGCAGCCAAATGGGTCCAGCGGGAGGCTCAGATACGCAGTATTTT. The encoded protein is CASSQMGPAGGSDTQYF.

The chain is built from TRBV4-1 and TRBJ2-5; TRBD2 aligns across 13 bases. The CDR3 covers 20 residues. Trimming at V came to 0 bases and at J to 2 bases, leaving 12 bases not matched to a gene. The germline gives CDR1 MGHRA, CDR2 YSYEKL. This CDR3 reads CASSQDRGQGTSGTQETQYF. CDR3 in DNA: TGCGCCAGCAGCCAAGACAGGGGCCAAGGGACTAGCGGGACGCAAGAGACCCAGTACTTC.

J is TRBJ2-2 and V is TRBV28; the match to TRBD2 covers 9 bases. Germline V CDR1 and CDR2: MDHEN, SYDVKM. The J segment lost 5 bases and the V segment lost 6 bases, leaving 10 bases of the junction unmatched. The CDR3 has 16 residues. CDR3 coding DNA: TGTGCCAGCAGCTCCCCGGCTAGCGGGAAAACCGGGGAGCTGTTTTTT. Translated, it gives CASSSPASGKTGELFF.

The V call is TRBV29-1, the J call TRBJ1-2, with 9 nucleotides matching TRBD1. The CDR3 length is 13 residues. The J segment lost 6 bases and the V segment lost 7 bases, leaving 9 bases of the junction unmatched. Germline V gene lookup returns CDR1 SQVTM and CDR2 ANQGSEA. The CDR3 DNA reads TGCAGCGGAGGGACAGGGAGGGAGGATGGCTACACCTTC. As protein: CSGGTGREDGYTF.

The CDR3 here is CASSPGGPQETQYF. CDR3 bases: TGCGCCAGCAGCCCCGGTGGGCCTCAAGAGACCCAGTACTTC. The chain carries TRBV5-1 and TRBJ2-5, with no clear D. In germline, CDR1 is SGHRS, CDR2 YFSETQ. V was shortened by 4 bases and J by 2 bases, with 12 bases between the two germline ends. The CDR3 has 14 amino acids.

The J gene is TRBJ2-5, the V gene TRBV5-1; 9 positions agree with TRBD1. The CDR3 spans 18 residues. The germline gives CDR1 SGHRS, CDR2 YFSETQ. Trimming at V came to 3 bases and at J to 6 bases, leaving 18 bases not matched to a gene. The CDR3 DNA is TGCGCCAGCAGCTCCCAAGTAGGGACAGGGAGGGTCGTAAAGACCCAGTACTTC. As protein: CASSSQVGTGRVVKTQYF.

The rearrangement uses TRBV7-9 and TRBJ2-7; tentative D call: TRBD2 (5 bases). Per germline, CDR1 SEHNR and CDR2 FQNEAQ (reference sequence). Trimming took off 5 bases at V and 4 bases at J, with 9 bases between the two ends. The CDR3 length is 12 residues. This chain's CDR3 is CASSTSGYEQYF. The CDR3 DNA reads TGTGCCAGCAGCACCTCGGGGTACGAGCAGTACTTC.

The chain couples TRBV10-3 to TRBJ2-1; TRBD2 aligns across 10 bases. V dropped 5 bases and J dropped 7; count of bases not matched to a gene: 11. The germline V gene encodes CDR1 ENHRY and CDR2 SYGVKD. This CDR3 spans 16 amino acids. The CDR3 loop is CAISMSSGRVENEQFF. CDR3 bases: TGTGCCATCAGTATGTCTAGCGGGAGAGTGGAGAATGAGCAGTTCTTC.

This chain uses TRBV5-1 with TRBJ2-1; tentative D call: TRBD1 (5 bases). Germline loops: CDR1 SGHRS, CDR2 YFSETQ. The CDR3 extends over 17 amino acids. V was shortened by 0 bases and J by 0 bases, with 13 bases between the two germline ends. The CDR3 coding sequence is TGCGCCAGCAGCTTGGTGTCAGGGCCCCCCTCCTACAATGAGCAGTTCTTC. It codes for CASSLVSGPPSYNEQFF.

The rearrangement uses TRBV5-4 and TRBJ1-5; 8 positions match TRBD1. Unmatched junction bases numbered 12, after V lost 4 bases and J lost 3 bases. The CDR3 length is 17 residues. Germline V gene sequence: CDR1 SGHNT, CDR2 YYREEE (reference sequence). The CDR3 DNA sequence: TGTGCCAGCAGCATCAGACCGGGACAGGCGATCAATCAGCCCCAGCATTTT. Translated, it gives CASSIRPGQAINQPQHF.

The chain uses TRBV5-4 and TRBJ1-2; 7 positions agree with TRBD1. Germline trimming cut 4 bases from V and 12 bases from J; bases unmatched to any gene: 12. This CDR3 contains 13 residues. Germline V gene lookup returns CDR1 SGHNT and CDR2 YYREEE (reference sequence). The CDR3 loop reads CASSTATVTGDTF. CDR3 coding DNA: TGTGCCAGCAGCACCGCCACCGTCACAGGGGACACCTTC.

This chain joins TRBV27 and TRBJ2-1; D perhaps matches TRBD2 (5 bases). The germline V gene has CDR1 MNHEY and CDR2 SMNVEV (reference sequence). The CDR3 covers 13 residues. V was trimmed by 6 bases and J by 13 bases, leaving 19 bases between them. CDR3 region: CASSDPGLRRQFF. In DNA, the CDR3 is TGTGCCAGCAGCGACCCAGGACTGCGGAGACAGTTCTTC.

The chain carries TRBV10-3 and TRBJ2-2; 8 nucleotides line up with TRBD1. CDR3 size: 13 residues. Germline CDR1 ENHRY, CDR2 SYGVKD. J was trimmed by 9 bases and V by 8 bases; bases with no gene match: 8. CDR3 amino acids: CAISRTGLRELFF. The CDR3 nucleotides read TGTGCCATCTCGAGGACAGGGTTACGGGAGCTGTTTTTT.

The V gene is TRBV25-1, the J gene TRBJ1-2, with a tentative D call TRBD1 (5 bases). Trimming pared 0 bases from V and 5 bases from J, leaving 13 bases between. Germline V gives CDR1 MGHDK, CDR2 SYGVNS. CDR3 length: 15 residues. The CDR3 loop is CASSEYSGSEYGYTF. DNA for the CDR3: TGTGCCAGCAGTGAATATTCAGGGTCTGAGTATGGCTACACCTTC.

The chain links TRBV9 to TRBJ2-1, with 13 bases lining up with TRBD2. CDR1 and CDR2 (germline): SGDLS, YYNGEE. V shed 4 bases and J 0 bases; nucleotides not matched to a gene: 10. CDR3 length: 19 residues. The CDR3 bases are TGTGCCAGCAGCCCTCGGACTAGCGGGAGCTCTAGCTCCTACAATGAGCAGTTCTTC. Its translation: CASSPRTSGSSSSYNEQFF. Supplemented by reference TRBV9 and TRBJ2-1, the full variable domain reads DSGVTQTPKHLITATGQRVTLRCSPRSGDLSVYWYQQSLDQGLQFLIQYYNGEERAKGNILERFSAQQFPDLHSELNLSSLELGDSALYFCASSPRTSGSSSSYNEQFFGPGTRLTVL.

This clone came up a few times. The chain joins TRBV5-5 to TRBJ2-2, with D possibly TRBD2 on 6 matching bases. The V and J ends lost 2 bases and 1 base respectively, with 9 bases between them. The CDR3 totals 15 residues. CDR1 and CDR2 (germline): SGHKS, YYEKEE (reference sequence). The CDR3 DNA reads TGTGCCAGCAGCTTCCGGGACTTGAACACCGGGGAGCTGTTTTTT. It is translated as CASSFRDLNTGELFF.

The chain employs TRBV5-1 and TRBJ1-5, with 8 bases that match TRBD1. The CDR3 is 15 amino acids. J gave up 2 bases and V 5 bases, and 6 bases lay outside the gene matches. CDR1 is SGHRS and CDR2 is YFSETQ in the germline V gene. The DNA for the CDR3 is TGCGCCAGCAGGCCCGGGACAGGAGGCAATCAGCCCCAGCATTTT. Translating it yields CASRPGTGGNQPQHF.

The chain is built from TRBV10-1 and TRBJ2-7; TRBD2 matches 11 bases. The CDR3 totals 15 residues. V was pared by 2 bases and J by 3 bases, with 3 bases of the junction left unmatched. The germline gives CDR1 WNHNN, CDR2 SYGVQD (reference sequence). CDR3 sequence reads: CASSEGTSGVYEQYF. In DNA, the CDR3 is TGCGCCAGCAGTGAGGGGACTAGCGGCGTCTACGAGCAGTACTTC.

The V call is TRBV30, the J call TRBJ2-7; 7 nucleotides align to TRBD1. J was trimmed by 0 bases and V by 0 bases; bases with no gene match: 5. CDR3 size: 15 residues. Per germline, CDR1 GTSNPN and CDR2 SVGIG (reference sequence). The CDR3 DNA is TGTGCCTGGAGTGTACCCAGGGGGTTCTCCTACGAGCAGTACTTC. Translation: CAWSVPRGFSYEQYF.

As DNA, the CDR3 is TGTGCCAGCAGCGCCGGGACTAGCGGAAGCACAGATACGCAGTATTTT. It codes for CASSAGTSGSTDTQYF. The J gene is TRBJ2-3, the V gene TRBV7-3; 11 bases map to TRBD2. This CDR3 region has 16 residues. J gave up 0 bases and V 5 bases, and 4 bases lay outside the gene matches. Germline lookup yields CDR1 SGHTA and CDR2 FQGTGA.

The V gene is TRBV18, the J gene TRBJ1-1; the D is unclear. The CDR3 has 13 amino acids. V was pared by 6 bases and J by 1 base, with 9 bases between. Looked up from germline, CDR1 is KGHSH and CDR2 is LQKENI. In DNA, the CDR3 is TGTGCCAGCTCTCGCGGAGGGAACACTGAAGCTTTCTTT. Its protein is CASSRGGNTEAFF.

The chain has TRBV9 and TRBJ1-1; possible D gene TRBD1, 5 bases. The CDR3 sequence is 15 residues long. The germline V and J ends were trimmed by 3 bases and 4 bases, with 16 bases remaining between them. Germline loops: CDR1 SGDLS, CDR2 YYNGEE. The CDR3 nucleotides are TGTGCCAGCAGCGCCCAGGGCGCCGTTGGCACTGAAGCTTTCTTT. Its protein product is CASSAQGAVGTEAFF.

In DNA, the CDR3 is TGTGCCAGCAGGATAGGACAGAGGAACACTGAAGCTTTCTTT. It is translated as CASRIGQRNTEAFF. This rearrangement joins TRBV28 to TRBJ1-1; D might be TRBD1 (6 bases). This CDR3 has 14 amino acids. Trimming left V 6 bases short and J 1 base short, with 12 bases between. Germline loops: CDR1 MDHEN, CDR2 SYDVKM.